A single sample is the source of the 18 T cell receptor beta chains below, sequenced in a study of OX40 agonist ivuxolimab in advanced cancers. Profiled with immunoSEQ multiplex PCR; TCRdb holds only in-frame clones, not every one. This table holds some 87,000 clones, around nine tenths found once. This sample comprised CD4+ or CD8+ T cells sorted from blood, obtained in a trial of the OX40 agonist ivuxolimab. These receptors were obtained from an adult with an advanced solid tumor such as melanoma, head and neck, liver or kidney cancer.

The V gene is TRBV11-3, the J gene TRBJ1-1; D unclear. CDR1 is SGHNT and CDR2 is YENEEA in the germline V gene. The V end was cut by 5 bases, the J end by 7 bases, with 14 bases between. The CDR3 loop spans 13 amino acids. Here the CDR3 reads CASSPTRGGEAFF. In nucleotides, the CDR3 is TGTGCCAGCAGCCCAACCCGTGGCGGTGAAGCTTTCTTT.

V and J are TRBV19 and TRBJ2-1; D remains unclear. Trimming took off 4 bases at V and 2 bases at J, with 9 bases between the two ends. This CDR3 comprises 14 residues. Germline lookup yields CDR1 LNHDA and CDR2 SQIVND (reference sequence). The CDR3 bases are TGTGCCAGTAGTACTCGAGGCCCCTACAATGAGCAGTTCTTC. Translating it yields CASSTRGPYNEQFF.

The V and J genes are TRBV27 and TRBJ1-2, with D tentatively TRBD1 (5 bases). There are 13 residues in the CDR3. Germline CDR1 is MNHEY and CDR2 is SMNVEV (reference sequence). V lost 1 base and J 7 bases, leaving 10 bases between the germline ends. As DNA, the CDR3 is TGTGCCAGCAGTTTATTGGGGGTTTCTGGCTACACCTTC. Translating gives CASSLLGVSGYTF.

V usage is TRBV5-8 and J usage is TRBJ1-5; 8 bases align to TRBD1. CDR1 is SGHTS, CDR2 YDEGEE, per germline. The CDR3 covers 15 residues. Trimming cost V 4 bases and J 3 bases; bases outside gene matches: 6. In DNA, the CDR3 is TGTGCCAGCAGCCCTCGGGACAGGCCCAATCAGCCCCAGCATTTT. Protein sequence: CASSPRDRPNQPQHF.

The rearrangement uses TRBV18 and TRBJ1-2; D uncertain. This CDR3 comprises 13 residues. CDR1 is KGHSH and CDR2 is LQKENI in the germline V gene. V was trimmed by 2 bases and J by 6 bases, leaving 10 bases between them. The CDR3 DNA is TGTGCCAGCTCACCAGACCAATCTCATGGCTACACCTTC. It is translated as CASSPDQSHGYTF.

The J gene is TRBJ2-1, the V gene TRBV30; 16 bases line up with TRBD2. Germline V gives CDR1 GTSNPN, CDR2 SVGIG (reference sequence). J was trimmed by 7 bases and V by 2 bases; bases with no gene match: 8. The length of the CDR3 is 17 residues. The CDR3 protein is CAWSSGTSGGASNEQFF. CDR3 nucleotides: TGTGCCTGGAGTTCCGGGACTAGCGGGGGGGCGTCTAATGAGCAGTTCTTC.

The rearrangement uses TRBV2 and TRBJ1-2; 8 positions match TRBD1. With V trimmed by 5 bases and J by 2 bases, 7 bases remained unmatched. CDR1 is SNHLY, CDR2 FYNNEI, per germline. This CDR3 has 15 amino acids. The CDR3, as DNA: TGTGCCAGCAGTCCCGGACAGGGAGAAAACTATGGCTACACCTTC. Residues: CASSPGQGENYGYTF.

DNA for the CDR3: TGCGCCAGCAGCTTGGATGCGGCGGGGGGTCAAGAGACCCAGTACTTC. Translation: CASSLDAAGGQETQYF. The chain couples TRBV5-1 to TRBJ2-5; 8 positions match TRBD2. CDR1 and CDR2 from the germline V gene are SGHRS and YFSETQ. This CDR3 has 16 amino acids. V lost 0 bases and J lost 2; bases outside the gene matches: 6.

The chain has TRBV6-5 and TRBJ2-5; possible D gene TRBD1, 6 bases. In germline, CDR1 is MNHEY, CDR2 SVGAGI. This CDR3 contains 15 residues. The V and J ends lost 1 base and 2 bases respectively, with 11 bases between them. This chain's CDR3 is CASSYWLRGQETQYF. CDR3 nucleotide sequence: TGTGCCAGCAGTTACTGGCTGAGGGGGCAAGAGACCCAGTACTTC.

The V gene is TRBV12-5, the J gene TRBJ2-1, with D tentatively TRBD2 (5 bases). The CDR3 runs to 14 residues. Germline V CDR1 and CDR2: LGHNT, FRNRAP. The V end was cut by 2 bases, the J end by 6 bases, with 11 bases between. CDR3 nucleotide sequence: TGTGCTAGTGGTTTGATGGGAGCCATCAATGAGCAGTTCTTC. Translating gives CASGLMGAINEQFF.

CDR3 coding DNA: TGTGCCAGCAGCTTATCAAACTCCTATAATTCACCCCTCCACTTT. It codes for CASSLSNSYNSPLHF. The rearrangement uses TRBV11-2 and TRBJ1-6; D ambiguous. Germline loops: CDR1 SGHAT, CDR2 FQNNGV. Trimming stripped 2 bases from V and 0 bases from J, with 5 bases between. The CDR3 loop spans 15 amino acids.

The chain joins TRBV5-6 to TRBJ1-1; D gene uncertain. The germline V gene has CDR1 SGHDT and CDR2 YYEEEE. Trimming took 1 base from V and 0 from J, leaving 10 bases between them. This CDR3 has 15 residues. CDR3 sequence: CASSLFSVLNTEAFF. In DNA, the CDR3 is TGTGCCAGCAGCTTGTTTTCGGTTCTGAACACTGAAGCTTTCTTT.

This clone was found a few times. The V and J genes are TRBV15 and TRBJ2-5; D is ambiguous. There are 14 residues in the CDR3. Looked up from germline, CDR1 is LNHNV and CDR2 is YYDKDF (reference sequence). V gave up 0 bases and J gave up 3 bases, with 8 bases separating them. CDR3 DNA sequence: TGTGCCACCAGCAGAGATCAGACCGAAGAGACCCAGTACTTC. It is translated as CATSRDQTEETQYF. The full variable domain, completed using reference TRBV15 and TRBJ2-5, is DAMVIQNPRYQVTQFGKPVTLSCSQTLNHNVMYWYQQKSSQAPKLLFHYYDKDFNNEADTPDNFQSRRPNTSFCFLDIRSPGLGDTAMYLCATSRDQTEETQYFGPGTRLLVL.

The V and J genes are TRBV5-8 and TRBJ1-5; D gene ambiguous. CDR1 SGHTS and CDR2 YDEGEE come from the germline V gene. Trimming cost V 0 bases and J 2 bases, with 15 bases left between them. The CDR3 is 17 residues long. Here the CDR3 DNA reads TGTGCCAGCAGCTTGGCCGGGAAGACGTCCGGCAATCAGCCCCAGCATTTT. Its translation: CASSLAGKTSGNQPQHF.

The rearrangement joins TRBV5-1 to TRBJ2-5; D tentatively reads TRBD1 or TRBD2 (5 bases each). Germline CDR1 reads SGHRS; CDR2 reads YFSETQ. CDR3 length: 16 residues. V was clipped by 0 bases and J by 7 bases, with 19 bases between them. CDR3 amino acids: CASSLAERGSTGTQYF. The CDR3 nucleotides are TGCGCCAGCAGCTTGGCCGAGAGGGGTAGTACCGGGACCCAGTACTTC.

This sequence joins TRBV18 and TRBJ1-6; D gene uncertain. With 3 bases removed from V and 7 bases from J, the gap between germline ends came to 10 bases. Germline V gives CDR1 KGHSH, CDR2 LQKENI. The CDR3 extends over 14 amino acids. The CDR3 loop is CASSPERVNSPLHF. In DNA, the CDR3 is TGTGCCAGCTCACCGGAGCGAGTGAATTCACCCCTCCACTTT.

The CDR3 sequence is CASSFRTGAGQPQHF. Written as DNA, the CDR3 is TGTGCCAGCAGTTTTAGGACAGGGGCGGGTCAGCCCCAGCATTTT. This chain connects TRBV28 to TRBJ1-5, with 9 bases lining up with TRBD1. V gave up 3 bases and J gave up 6 bases; unmatched junction bases: 6. CDR1 is MDHEN, CDR2 SYDVKM, per germline. The CDR3 extends over 15 amino acids.

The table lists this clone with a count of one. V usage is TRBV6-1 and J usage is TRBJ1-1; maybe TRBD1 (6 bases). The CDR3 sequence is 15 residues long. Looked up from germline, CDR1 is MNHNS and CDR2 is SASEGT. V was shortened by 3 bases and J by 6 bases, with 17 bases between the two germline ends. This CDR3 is CASSDPGESSAEAFF. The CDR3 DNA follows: TGTGCCAGCAGTGATCCAGGGGAGTCCTCCGCTGAAGCTTTCTTT.